This T cell receptor (beta chain) was captured in a study of CD8 T cells in Susac syndrome. Study findings and constraints: As the study acknowledged, the number of individuals who were part of its TCR sequencing and HLA analysis was relatively small.

Peripheral blood CD8+ and CD4+ T cells were profiled by TCR beta sequencing. Regarding this clonotype: Antigen unknown.

CDR3 length: 15 residues. Trimming left V 2 bases short and J 6 bases short, with 14 bases between. The germline gives CDR1 SGHTA, CDR2 FQGTGA. Reverse transcription of about 0.5 to 1 ug RNA used random hexamers. The TCR beta CDR3 was amplified by immunoSEQ multiplex PCR across 54 Vbeta, 13 Jbeta. TCRdb reprocessed the immunoSEQ multiplex PCR reads with MiXCR, giving one entry per CDR3 protein. Among approximately 120,000 distinct CDR3 sequences listed, about nine tenths were seen once. The receptor's source is a human donor in good health. The chain joins TRBV7-3 to TRBJ2-1; D is possibly TRBD2 (6 bases). Specimen: CD4+ T cells from PBMCs. The DNA for the CDR3 is TGTGCCAGCAGCTTAGACGGGAGCCCCACCAATGAGCAGTTCTTC. It encodes CASSLDGSPTNEQFF.